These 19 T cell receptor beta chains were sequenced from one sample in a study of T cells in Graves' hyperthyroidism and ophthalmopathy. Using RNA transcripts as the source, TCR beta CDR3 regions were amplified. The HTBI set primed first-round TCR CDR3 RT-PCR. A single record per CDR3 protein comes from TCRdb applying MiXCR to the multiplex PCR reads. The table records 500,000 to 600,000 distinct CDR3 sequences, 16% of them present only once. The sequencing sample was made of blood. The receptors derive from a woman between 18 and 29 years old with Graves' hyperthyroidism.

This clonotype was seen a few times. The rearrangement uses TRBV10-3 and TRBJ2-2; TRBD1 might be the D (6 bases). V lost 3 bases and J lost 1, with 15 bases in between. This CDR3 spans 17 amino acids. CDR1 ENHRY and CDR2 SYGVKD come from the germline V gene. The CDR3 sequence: CAISDLRGVQNTGELFF. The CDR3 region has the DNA TGTGCCATCAGTGACCTCAGGGGAGTTCAGAACACCGGGGAGCTGTTTTTT.

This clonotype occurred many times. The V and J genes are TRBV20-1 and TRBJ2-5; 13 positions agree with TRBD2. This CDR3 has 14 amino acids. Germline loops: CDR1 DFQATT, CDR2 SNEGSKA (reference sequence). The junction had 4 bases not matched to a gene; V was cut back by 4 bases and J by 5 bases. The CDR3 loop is CSATGLAGPETQYF. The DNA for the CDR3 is TGCAGTGCTACGGGACTAGCGGGACCGGAGACCCAGTACTTC.

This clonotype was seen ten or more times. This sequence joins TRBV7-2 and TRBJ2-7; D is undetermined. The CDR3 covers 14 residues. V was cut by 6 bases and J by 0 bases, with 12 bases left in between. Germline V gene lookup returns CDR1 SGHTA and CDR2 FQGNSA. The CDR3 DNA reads TGTGCCAGCAGATGGACGGGCCGCTCCTACGAGCAGTACTTC. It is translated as CASRWTGRSYEQYF.

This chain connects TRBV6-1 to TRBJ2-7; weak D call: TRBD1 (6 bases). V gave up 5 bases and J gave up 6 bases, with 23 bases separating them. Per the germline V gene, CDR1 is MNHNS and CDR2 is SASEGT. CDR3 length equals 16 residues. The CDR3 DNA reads TGTGCCAGCAGTTTATTTGGCAGGGGAGTTACAAGCGAGCAGTACTTC. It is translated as CASSLFGRGVTSEQYF.

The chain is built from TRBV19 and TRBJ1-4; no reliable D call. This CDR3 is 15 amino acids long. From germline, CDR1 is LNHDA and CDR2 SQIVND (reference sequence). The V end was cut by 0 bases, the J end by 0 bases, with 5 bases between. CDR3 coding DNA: TGTGCCAGTAGTATAGATCCAGCAACTAATGAAAAACTGTTTTTT. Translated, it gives CASSIDPATNEKLFF. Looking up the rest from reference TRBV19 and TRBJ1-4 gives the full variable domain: DGGITQSPKYLFRKEGQNVTLSCEQNLNHDAMYWYRQDPGQGLRLIYYSQIVNDFQKGDIAEGYSVSREKKESFPLTVTSAQKNPTAFYLCASSIDPATNEKLFFGSGTQLSVL.

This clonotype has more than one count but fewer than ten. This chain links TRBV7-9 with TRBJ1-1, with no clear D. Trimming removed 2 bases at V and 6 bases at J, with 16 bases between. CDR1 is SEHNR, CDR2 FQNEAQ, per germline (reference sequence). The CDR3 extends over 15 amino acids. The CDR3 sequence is CASSLSRSPSSEAFF. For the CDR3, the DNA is TGTGCCAGCAGCTTAAGTCGGTCACCCAGCTCTGAAGCTTTCTTT. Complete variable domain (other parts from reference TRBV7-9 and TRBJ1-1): DTGVSQNPRHKITKRGQNVTFRCDPISEHNRLYWYRQTLGQGPEFLTYFQNEAQLEKSRLLSDRFSAERPKGSFSTLEIQRTEQGDSAMYLCASSLSRSPSSEAFFGQGTRLTVV.

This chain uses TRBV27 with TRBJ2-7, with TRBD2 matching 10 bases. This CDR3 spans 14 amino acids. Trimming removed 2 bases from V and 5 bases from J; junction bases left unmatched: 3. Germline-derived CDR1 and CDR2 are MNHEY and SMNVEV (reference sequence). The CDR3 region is CASSLTSGTHEQYF. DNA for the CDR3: TGTGCCAGCAGTTTAACTAGCGGGACCCACGAGCAGTACTTC.

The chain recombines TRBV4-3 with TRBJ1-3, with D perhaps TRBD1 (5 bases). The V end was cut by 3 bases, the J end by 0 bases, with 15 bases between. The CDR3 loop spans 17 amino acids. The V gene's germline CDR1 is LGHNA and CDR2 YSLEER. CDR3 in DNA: TGCGCCAGCAGCCAGCTCCCACCGACAGCCTCTGGAAACACCATATATTTT. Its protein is CASSQLPPTASGNTIYF.

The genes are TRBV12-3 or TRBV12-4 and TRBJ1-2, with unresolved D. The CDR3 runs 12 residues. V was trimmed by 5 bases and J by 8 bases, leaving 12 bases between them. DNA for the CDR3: TGTGCCAGCAGTATGGCGAGAAGGGGCTACACCTTC. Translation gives CASSMARRGYTF.

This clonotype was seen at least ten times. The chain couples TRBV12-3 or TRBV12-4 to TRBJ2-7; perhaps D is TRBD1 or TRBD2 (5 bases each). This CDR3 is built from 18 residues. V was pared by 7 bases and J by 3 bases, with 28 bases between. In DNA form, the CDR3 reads TGTGCCAGCACCGAACCGGTGGGGGTCCCTATATCTTACTACGAGCAGTACTTC. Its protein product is CASTEPVGVPISYYEQYF.

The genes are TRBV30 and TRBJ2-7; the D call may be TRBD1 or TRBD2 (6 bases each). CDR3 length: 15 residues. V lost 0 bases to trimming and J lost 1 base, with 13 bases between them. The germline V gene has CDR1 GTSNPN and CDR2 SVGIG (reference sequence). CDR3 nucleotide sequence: TGTGCCTGGAGTGTACGGGGGACATTATCCTACGAGCAGTACTTC. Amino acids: CAWSVRGTLSYEQYF. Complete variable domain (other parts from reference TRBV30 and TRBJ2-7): SQTIHQWPATLVQPVGSPLSLECTVEGTSNPNLYWYRQAAGRGLQLLFYSVGIGQISSEVPQNLSASRPQDRQFILSSKKLLLSDSGFYLCAWSVRGTLSYEQYFGPGTRLTVT.

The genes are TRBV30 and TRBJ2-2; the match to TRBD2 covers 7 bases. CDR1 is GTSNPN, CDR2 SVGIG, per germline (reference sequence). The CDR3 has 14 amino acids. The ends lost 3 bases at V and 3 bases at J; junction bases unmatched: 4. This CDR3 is CAWRGGFDTGELFF. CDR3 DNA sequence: TGTGCCTGGAGGGGGGGGTTCGACACCGGGGAGCTGTTTTTT.

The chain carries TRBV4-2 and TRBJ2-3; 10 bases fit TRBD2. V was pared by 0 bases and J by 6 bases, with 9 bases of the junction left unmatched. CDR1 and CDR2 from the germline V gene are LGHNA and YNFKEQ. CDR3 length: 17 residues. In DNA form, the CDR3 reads TGTGCCAGCAGCCAAGACCTCCAGCGGGGGGGCCACGATACGCAGTATTTT. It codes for CASSQDLQRGGHDTQYF.

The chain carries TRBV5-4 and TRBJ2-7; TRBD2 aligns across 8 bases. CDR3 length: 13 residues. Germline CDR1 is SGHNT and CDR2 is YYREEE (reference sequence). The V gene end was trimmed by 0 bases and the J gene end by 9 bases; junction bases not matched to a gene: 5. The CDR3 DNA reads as TGTGCCAGCAGCTTGGACGGGACTAGGTGGCAGTACTTC. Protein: CASSLDGTRWQYF.

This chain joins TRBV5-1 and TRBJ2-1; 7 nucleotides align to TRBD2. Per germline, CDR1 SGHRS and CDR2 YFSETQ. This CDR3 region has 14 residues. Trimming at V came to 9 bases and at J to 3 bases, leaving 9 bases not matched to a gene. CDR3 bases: TGCGCCAACCCCAAGTGGGAGGGCTACAATGAGCAGTTCTTC. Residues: CANPKWEGYNEQFF.

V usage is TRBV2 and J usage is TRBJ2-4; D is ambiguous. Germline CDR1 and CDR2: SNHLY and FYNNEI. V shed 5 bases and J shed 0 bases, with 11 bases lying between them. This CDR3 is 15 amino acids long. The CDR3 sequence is CASSWSSVAKNIQYF. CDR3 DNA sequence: TGTGCCAGCAGTTGGAGTAGTGTAGCCAAAAACATTCAGTACTTC.

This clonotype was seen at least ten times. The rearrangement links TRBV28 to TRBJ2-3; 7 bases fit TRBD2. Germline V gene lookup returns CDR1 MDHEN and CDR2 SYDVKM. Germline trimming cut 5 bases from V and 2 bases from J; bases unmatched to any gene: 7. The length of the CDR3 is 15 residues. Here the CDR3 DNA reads TGTGCCAGCAGTCCCCAGCGGGACTTCACAGATACGCAGTATTTT. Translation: CASSPQRDFTDTQYF.

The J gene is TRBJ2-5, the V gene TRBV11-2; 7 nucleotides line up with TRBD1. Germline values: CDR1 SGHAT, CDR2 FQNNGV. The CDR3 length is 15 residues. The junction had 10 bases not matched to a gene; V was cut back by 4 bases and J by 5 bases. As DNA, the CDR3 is TGTGCCAGCAGCTCGGGACAGTCCCGAACGGAGACCCAGTACTTC. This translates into CASSSGQSRTETQYF.

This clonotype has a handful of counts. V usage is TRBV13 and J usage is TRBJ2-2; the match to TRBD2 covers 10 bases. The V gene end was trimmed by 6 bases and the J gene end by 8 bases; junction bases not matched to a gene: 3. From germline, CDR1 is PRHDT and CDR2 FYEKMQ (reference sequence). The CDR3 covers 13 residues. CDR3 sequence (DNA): TGTGCCAGCAGAACTAGCGGGGCTGGGGAGCTGTTTTTT. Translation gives CASRTSGAGELFF.